These 15 T cell receptor beta chains originate from one sample sequenced in a study of blood T cells in healthy people across ages. Alongside a J-beta primer mix, a sample-barcoded 5' primer served in a second PCR lasting about 7 to 12 cycles. TCRdb re-called the 5' RACE reads through MiXCR, storing one row per CDR3 protein. The sample yields 1.5 million to 2 million distinct CDR3 sequences, about 32% seen once. Sequencing used blood. The receptors come from a woman younger than 45 in good health.

Worth noting for this clonotype: The final CDR3 position lacks the conserved phenylalanine or tryptophan, pointing to a likely read error. The chain carries TRBV5-1 and TRBJ2-7; D is perhaps TRBD1 or TRBD2 (5 bases each). From germline, CDR1 is SGHRS and CDR2 YFSETQ. CDR3 length: 15 amino acids. Trimming cost V 3 bases and J 4 bases, with 17 bases left between them. The chain's CDR3 is CASSSTGTLKYEQYL. CDR3 in DNA: TGCGCCAGCAGCTCAACCGGGACGTTGAAGTACGAGCAGTACCTC.

This clonotype came up a few times. V and J are TRBV6-8 and TRBJ2-3; 8 positions agree with TRBD1. J was trimmed by 0 bases and V by 2 bases; bases with no gene match: 10. This CDR3 has 18 amino acids. Germline assignment: CDR1 MNHGY and CDR2 SAAAGT. The CDR3 loop is CASSYGDSRGRSTDTQYF. The CDR3 region has the DNA TGTGCCAGCAGTTACGGGGATAGCAGGGGGCGAAGCACAGATACGCAGTATTTT.

V gene TRBV5-6 combines with J gene TRBJ2-1, with 8 bases that match TRBD1. Unmatched junction bases numbered 5, after V lost 1 base and J lost 2 bases. The CDR3 extends over 16 amino acids. The germline CDR1 and CDR2 sequences are SGHDT and YYEEEE. CDR3 region: CASSLLRQGPYNEQFF. The CDR3 DNA is TGTGCCAGCAGCTTGTTGAGACAGGGGCCCTACAATGAGCAGTTCTTC.

CDR3: CAISESTVGVGNEQFF. CDR3 DNA sequence: TGTGCCATCAGTGAGTCGACTGTGGGAGTCGGCAATGAGCAGTTCTTC. This rearrangement joins TRBV10-3 to TRBJ2-1; possible D gene TRBD2, 5 bases. V gave up 0 bases and J gave up 6 bases, with 15 bases separating them. CDR3 length equals 16 residues. Germline V lookup: CDR1 ENHRY, CDR2 SYGVKD.

The V and J genes are TRBV6-1 and TRBJ2-3; TRBD1 matches at 10 bases. Germline V gives CDR1 MNHNS, CDR2 SASEGT. Trimming at V came to 10 bases and at J to 2 bases, leaving 21 bases not matched to a gene. This CDR3 region has 19 residues. CDR3 bases: TGTGCCACGACCTGGGAGGGACAGGGGACACAAACCCCCACAGATACGCAGTATTTT. Translated, it gives CATTWEGQGTQTPTDTQYF.

This clonotype was detected only once. The chain recombines TRBV20-1 with TRBJ2-2; 7 bases line up with TRBD1. This CDR3 spans 17 amino acids. CDR1 is DFQATT and CDR2 is SNEGSKA in the germline V gene (reference sequence). The V and J ends lost 2 bases and 3 bases, in that order; junction bases with no gene match: 12. In DNA form, the CDR3 reads TGCAGTGCTAGATTTCTCCGGCGAGACAGGGACACCGGGGAGCTGTTTTTT. Translation: CSARFLRRDRDTGELFF.

The CDR3 protein is CAISESPARDTQYF. CDR3 DNA sequence: TGTGCCATCAGTGAGTCGCCGGCCCGGGATACGCAGTATTTT. The V gene is TRBV10-3, the J gene TRBJ2-3, with unresolved D. There are 14 residues in the CDR3. Germline CDR1 ENHRY, CDR2 SYGVKD. The V end lost 0 bases, the J end lost 6 bases, and 10 bases lay between the germline ends.

This sequence joins TRBV7-8 and TRBJ2-3; 8 bases match TRBD1. CDR3 length: 16 amino acids. Looked up from germline, CDR1 is SGHVS and CDR2 is FQNEAQ. V dropped 0 bases and J dropped 4; count of bases not matched to a gene: 6. The CDR3 bases are TGTGCCAGCAGCTTAGCGGCTCAGGGGGCCGCAGATACGCAGTATTTT. Translation gives CASSLAAQGAADTQYF.

This clonotype was counted a few times. The rearrangement links TRBV4-1 to TRBJ2-1, with 7 bases that match TRBD2. This CDR3 comprises 16 residues. Germline CDR1 MGHRA, CDR2 YSYEKL. The J segment lost 4 bases and the V segment lost 0 bases, leaving 6 bases of the junction unmatched. The CDR3 nucleotides read TGCGCCAGCAGCCAAGAGGCTAGCGGCCGATACAATGAGCAGTTCTTC. It is translated as CASSQEASGRYNEQFF.

A few counts support this clonotype. The V call is TRBV2, the J call TRBJ1-5, with 9 bases aligning to TRBD1. The CDR3 consists of 14 residues. J lost 5 bases, V lost 8 bases, and 7 bases had no gene match. Per the germline V gene, CDR1 is SNHLY and CDR2 is FYNNEI. The CDR3 DNA follows: TGTGCCAGCGGGACGGGACAGGGCCATCAGCCCCAGCATTTT. This gives the protein CASGTGQGHQPQHF.

This clonotype has only a few counts. The gene calls are TRBV5-6 and TRBJ2-1; D is undetermined. V lost 4 bases to trimming and J lost 10 bases, with 18 bases between them. The CDR3 runs 14 residues. Looked up from germline, CDR1 is SGHDT and CDR2 is YYEEEE. Here the CDR3 reads CASSPETGAGEQFF. CDR3 nucleotides: TGTGCCAGCAGCCCCGAGACTGGAGCTGGGGAGCAGTTCTTC. The entire variable domain, with the rest obtained from reference TRBV5-6 and TRBJ2-1, is as follows: DAGVTQSPTHLIKTRGQQVTLRCSPKSGHDTVSWYQQALGQGPQFIFQYYEEEERQRGNFPDRFSGHQFPNYSSELNVNALLLGDSALYLCASSPETGAGEQFFGPGTRLTVL.

This chain links TRBV4-1 with TRBJ2-1; 10 nucleotides line up with TRBD2. Trimming removed 5 bases from V and 4 bases from J; junction bases left unmatched: 14. Germline V CDR1 and CDR2: MGHRA, YSYEKL. This CDR3 is 18 amino acids long. The CDR3: CASSNLAGVRKSYNEQFF. CDR3 DNA: TGCGCCAGCAGCAACCTAGCGGGGGTGCGAAAAAGTTACAATGAGCAGTTCTTC.

The chain uses TRBV27 and TRBJ2-7, with 8 nucleotides matching TRBD1. Germline V gives CDR1 MNHEY, CDR2 SMNVEV (reference sequence). This CDR3 spans 14 amino acids. The trim removed 5 bases at V and 3 bases at J, leaving 6 bases unmatched. The CDR3 sequence: CASSPWDRYYEQYF. The CDR3 DNA reads as TGTGCCAGCAGTCCGTGGGACAGGTACTACGAGCAGTACTTC.

The genes are TRBV5-1 and TRBJ2-1; 10 nucleotides agree with TRBD2. The junction had 5 bases not matched to a gene; V was cut back by 0 bases and J by 8 bases. CDR1 and CDR2 from the germline V gene are SGHRS and YFSETQ. CDR3 length: 15 residues. CDR3 sequence: CASSLVTSGTDEQFF. The DNA of the CDR3 is TGCGCCAGCAGCTTGGTAACTAGCGGGACTGATGAGCAGTTCTTC.

This clonotype was seen more than once but under ten times. The V and J genes are TRBV7-9 and TRBJ2-5, with 9 bases lining up with TRBD2. Germline CDR1 is SEHNR and CDR2 is FQNEAQ (reference sequence). The CDR3 has 16 amino acids. The V segment lost 2 bases and the J segment 1 base; nucleotides outside the gene matches: 5. The CDR3 DNA follows: TGTGCCAGCAGCTTACGCCCAGCGGGGGGCCAAGAGACCCAGTACTTC. As protein: CASSLRPAGGQETQYF.